The rows below give T cell receptor beta chains drawn from one sample of a study of low-dose radiotherapy and immunotherapy resistance in tumors. In TCRdb, the reads were re-called with MiXCR into one record per CDR3 protein. The sample contains about 46,000 distinct CDR3 sequences, about 12% of which appear only once. The sequenced sample was PBMCs, obtained before treatment. The receptors here all came from a female donor with ovarian cancer. Both conserved end residues are part of each CDR3. Fields, in order: J gene, clone size, D gene, V gene, CDR3 protein, CDR3 DNA. The D gene is left open where the match is weak. Clone size is given for some rows only: seen once, a few or many times, or a class if the clone is expanded.

TRBJ2-4 few NA TRBV27 CASSRKDSRRSKNIQYF TGTGCCAGCAGCCGGAAGGACAGCCGGCGTAGCAAAAACATTCAGTACTTC
TRBJ2-1 few NA TRBV5-1 CANQGAGRGHNEQFF TGCGCCAACCAAGGCGCAGGACGGGGACACAATGAGCAGTTCTTC
TRBJ2-7 many NA TRBV20-1 CSAVRPGTGTYEQYF TGCAGTGCCGTGAGGCCCGGGACGGGAACCTACGAGCAGTACTTC
TRBJ1-1 many NA TRBV10-3 CATRFDTEAFF TGTGCCACCCGTTTTGACACTGAAGCTTTCTTT
TRBJ2-3 many NA TRBV20-1 CSAKIGTGPTDTQYF TGCAGTGCCAAGATAGGGACTGGACCCACAGATACGCAGTATTTT
TRBJ1-1 many NA TRBV25-1 CASSEGANAGGTTEAFF TGTGCCAGCAGTGAAGGGGCCAACGCGGGGGGGACCACTGAAGCTTTCTTT
TRBJ2-7 many TRBD2 TRBV7-9 CASSSSGGYYEQYF TGTGCCAGCAGTTCAAGCGGGGGGTACTACGAGCAGTACTTC
TRBJ2-1 many TRBD2 TRBV29-1 CSVVLPAGGSYNEQFF TGCAGCGTTGTACTTCCAGCGGGAGGCTCCTACAATGAGCAGTTCTTC
TRBJ2-7 many TRBD2 TRBV18 CASSPPGGSYEQYF TGTGCCAGCTCACCCCCGGGGGGCTCCTACGAGCAGTACTTC
TRBJ2-1 many TRBD2 TRBV11-2 CASSLDQAGGFSSYNEQFF TGTGCCAGCAGCTTAGACCAAGCGGGGGGCTTTAGCTCCTACAATGAGCAGTTCTTC
TRBJ2-7 many NA TRBV2 CASTKPRGEQYF TGTGCCAGCACCAAACCTAGAGGCGAGCAGTACTTC
TRBJ2-1 many TRBD2 TRBV12-3/TRBV12-4 CASSLRGLAGANEQFF TGTGCCAGCAGTTTACGGGGACTAGCGGGAGCGAATGAGCAGTTCTTC
TRBJ1-6 many TRBD1 TRBV11-2 CASSLVGTVNSPLHF TGTGCCAGCAGCTTGGTCGGGACAGTTAATTCACCCCTCCACTTT
TRBJ2-7 NA NA TRBV5-1 CASSPQTGYEQYF TGCGCCAGCAGCCCGCAGACAGGCTACGAGCAGTACTTC
TRBJ2-1 many TRBD2 TRBV29-1 CSVRGTSGASEQFF TGCAGCGTACGCGGGACTAGCGGGGCCAGTGAGCAGTTCTTC
TRBJ1-2 many TRBD1 TRBV2 CASSDLGGQVPYGYTF TGTGCCAGCAGTGATTTGGGAGGACAGGTCCCCTATGGCTACACCTTC
TRBJ2-3 many NA TRBV5-7 CASSAFLAMGTDTQYF TGTGCCAGCAGCGCCTTCCTAGCGATGGGCACAGATACGCAGTATTTT
TRBJ2-4 hyperexpanded TRBD2 TRBV5-1 CASSLVRGGTKNIQYF TGCGCCAGCAGCTTGGTCCGGGGGGGAACCAAAAACATTCAGTACTTC
TRBJ2-1 many NA TRBV3-1 CASSLAGKTYNEQFF TGTGCCAGCAGCCTCGCGGGAAAGACCTACAATGAGCAGTTCTTC
TRBJ1-4 many NA TRBV20-1 CSARDPQGEKLFF TGCAGTGCTAGGGACCCCCAGGGAGAAAAACTGTTTTTT
TRBJ1-1 many TRBD1 TRBV5-1 CASRKPTGIDTEAFF TGCGCCAGCAGAAAGCCGACAGGGATTGACACTGAAGCTTTCTTT
TRBJ2-5 many NA TRBV5-1 CASSLEGGPQETQYF TGCGCCAGCAGCTTGGAAGGGGGGCCCCAAGAGACCCAGTACTTC
TRBJ2-1 many NA TRBV29-1 CSVGAEGLSYNEQFF TGCAGCGTTGGGGCCGAGGGGCTTTCCTACAATGAGCAGTTCTTC
TRBJ1-2 many NA TRBV5-5 CASRRTDTNYGYTF TGTGCCAGCAGAAGGACAGATACTAACTATGGCTACACCTTC
TRBJ1-1 NA NA TRBV6-8 CASSYSKLLVNTEAFF TGTGCCAGCAGTTACTCGAAATTGTTAGTGAACACTGAAGCTTTCTTT
TRBJ2-5 many NA TRBV7-9 CASSFQRGDLQETQYF TGTGCCAGCAGCTTTCAAAGGGGGGATCTCCAAGAGACCCAGTACTTC
TRBJ2-3 many NA TRBV5-4 CASSSGGGAGDTQYF TGTGCCAGCAGCTCTGGAGGGGGCGCCGGAGATACGCAGTATTTT
TRBJ2-7 NA NA TRBV2 CASNPGVRAGVSYEQYF TGTGCCAGCAACCCCGGGGTCCGGGCAGGGGTCAGCTACGAGCAGTACTTC
TRBJ2-3 many TRBD2 TRBV3-1 CASSFSGSTDTQYF TGTGCCAGCAGCTTTAGCGGGAGCACAGATACGCAGTATTTT
TRBJ2-3 NA TRBD2 TRBV12-3/TRBV12-4 CASSFFGRADTQYF TGTGCCAGCAGTTTTTTTGGGAGGGCAGATACGCAGTATTTT
TRBJ1-1 many TRBD1 TRBV3-1 CASSQAGTANTEAFF TGTGCCAGCAGCCAAGCCGGGACAGCGAACACTGAAGCTTTCTTT
TRBJ2-1 many TRBD2 TRBV5-6 CASSPGTSGYNEQFF TGTGCCAGCAGCCCAGGGACTAGCGGTTACAATGAGCAGTTCTTC
TRBJ2-7 NA NA TRBV12-3/TRBV12-4 CASSPGPGSSYEQYF TGTGCCAGCAGCCCCGGCCCCGGTAGCTCCTACGAGCAGTATTTC
TRBJ1-2 many NA TRBV7-8 CASSLDAGGWEFGYTF TGTGCCAGCAGCTTAGATGCAGGTGGCTGGGAATTTGGCTACACCTTC
TRBJ2-1 many NA TRBV18 CASSPSVYNEQFF TGTGCCAGCTCACCATCCGTCTACAATGAGCAGTTCTTC
TRBJ2-2 many NA TRBV6-2/TRBV6-3 CASSYSWNGVGELFF TGTGCCAGCAGTTACAGTTGGAACGGGGTCGGGGAGCTGTTTTTT
TRBJ2-1 many NA TRBV20-1 CSARDGGVGEQFF TGCAGTGCTAGAGATGGCGGAGTGGGTGAGCAGTTCTTC
TRBJ1-1 NA NA TRBV20-1 CSARDWGHLNTEAFF TGCAGTGCTAGAGATTGGGGACATTTGAACACTGAAGCTTTCTTT
TRBJ2-6 many NA TRBV5-1 CASSLDVGSGANVLTF TGCGCCAGCAGCTTGGATGTAGGGTCAGGGGCCAACGTCCTGACTTTC
TRBJ2-2 NA NA TRBV12-3/TRBV12-4 CTSSLGGGGGTRELLF TGTACCAGTAGTTTAGGAGGCGGGGGCGGCACCCGGGAGCTGTTATTT
TRBJ1-1 many NA TRBV5-1 CASSLSGRVNTEAFF TGCGCCAGCAGCTTGAGCGGGAGGGTGAACACTGAAGCTTTCTTT
TRBJ1-4 many NA TRBV3-1 CASSQGLRGEKLFF TGTGCCAGCAGCCAAGGACTCAGGGGCGAAAAACTGTTTTTT
TRBJ1-4 many NA TRBV20-1 CSALTGPSNEKLFF TGCAGTGCGCTAACAGGGCCCTCTAATGAAAAACTGTTTTTT
TRBJ2-3 many NA TRBV20-1 CSARDLRGTSSTDTQYF TGCAGTGCTAGAGATCTTAGGGGGACGTCCAGCACAGATACGCAGTATTTT
TRBJ1-1 many NA TRBV15 CATSSSLGQGGFF TGTGCCACCAGCAGTTCGCTTGGGCAGGGTGGTTTCTTT
TRBJ2-7 many NA TRBV3-1 CASSQDPPGGLAYEQYF TGTGCCAGCAGCCAAGATCCCCCCGGGGGGCTAGCCTACGAGCAGTACTTC
TRBJ1-1 many NA TRBV5-1 CASSLGQMNTEAFF TGCGCCAGCAGCTTGGGACAGATGAACACTGAAGCTTTCTTT
TRBJ2-3 many TRBD2 TRBV30 CAWTGTSVNTDTQYF TGTGCCTGGACCGGGACTAGCGTTAACACAGATACGCAGTATTTT
TRBJ2-7 NA NA TRBV5-1 CASSLDGLGEQYF TGCGCCAGCAGCCTGGATGGGCTTGGCGAGCAGTACTTC
TRBJ1-3 many NA TRBV18 CATHFGIGAFSGNTIYF TGTGCCACACATTTCGGGATCGGCGCTTTCTCTGGAAACACCATATATTTT
TRBJ2-1 few NA TRBV10-3 CAISDPEGYNEQFF TGTGCCATCAGTGACCCTGAGGGCTACAATGAGCAGTTCTTC
TRBJ2-2 NA TRBD1 TRBV6-5 CASSYDNRGELFF TGTGCCAGCAGTTACGACAACAGGGGAGAGCTGTTTTTT